Presented here are 23 T cell receptor beta chains from one specimen sequenced in a study of T-cell reconstitution after alpha-beta-depleted transplantation in children. Preparing the TCRbeta library involved the use of unique molecular identifiers. TCRdb analysed the PCR reads with MiXCR anew, one entry per CDR3 protein. The sample yields hundreds of thousands of distinct CDR3 sequences, around 12% seen once. This specimen was PBMCs, taken before TCRalphabeta/CD19-depleted stem cell transplant. The receptors shown here come from a girl aged 2 to 9 with congenital amegakaryocytic thrombocytopenia, due to receive a stem cell transplant.

This clonotype came up many times. This chain joins TRBV20-1 and TRBJ2-5; D is uncertain. In germline, CDR1 is DFQATT, CDR2 SNEGSKA (reference sequence). The CDR3 spans 11 residues. The V end lost 1 base, the J end lost 3 bases, and 3 bases lay between the germline ends. CDR3 nucleotides: TGCAGTGCTAGAGTAAAAGAGACCCAGTACTTC. Translation gives CSARVKETQYF.

The chain uses TRBV18 and TRBJ2-4; D not certain. Trimming shortened V by 2 bases and J by 7 bases, and 12 bases separated the two germline ends. The CDR3 length is 14 residues. Germline values: CDR1 KGHSH, CDR2 LQKENI. The CDR3 DNA reads TGTGCCAGCTCACCATATTTTCGCTCGAACATTCAGTACTTC. Translating it yields CASSPYFRSNIQYF.

This clonotype was counted at least ten times. This chain links TRBV27 with TRBJ2-1; 10 nucleotides agree with TRBD2. The CDR3 covers 14 residues. Per germline, CDR1 MNHEY and CDR2 SMNVEV (reference sequence). J was trimmed by 7 bases and V by 3 bases; bases with no gene match: 3. The CDR3 nucleotides read TGTGCCAGCAGTTTTTTGGGACTAGCGAATGAGCAGTTCTTC. Amino acid sequence: CASSFLGLANEQFF.

This chain links TRBV28 with TRBJ1-2; D is possibly TRBD1 (5 bases). The CDR3 consists of 16 residues. Germline V gene sequence: CDR1 MDHEN, CDR2 SYDVKM. The V end lost 1 base, the J end lost 3 bases, and 15 bases lay between the germline ends. The CDR3 DNA follows: TGTGCCAGCAGTTTATATCCCCAGGGTTTGGACTATGGCTACACCTTC. This sequence encodes CASSLYPQGLDYGYTF.

This clonotype was found many times. The chain combines TRBV5-1 with TRBJ2-1; 11 positions agree with TRBD2. This CDR3 has 15 residues. The ends lost 1 base at V and 7 bases at J; junction bases unmatched: 4. Germline assignment: CDR1 SGHRS and CDR2 YFSETQ. CDR3 in DNA: TGCGCCAGCAGCTTGACTAGCGGGAGTCAGAATGAGCAGTTCTTC. Protein product: CASSLTSGSQNEQFF. The full variable domain, in which reference TRBV5-1 and TRBJ2-1 provide the parts outside the CDR3, is KAGVTQTPRYLIKTRGQQVTLSCSPISGHRSVSWYQQTPGQGLQFLFEYFSETQRNKGNFPGRFSGRQFSNSRSEMNVSTLELGDSALYLCASSLTSGSQNEQFFGPGTRLTVL.

This sequence joins TRBV5-1 and TRBJ2-5, with 9 bases identical to TRBD2. CDR1 is SGHRS and CDR2 is YFSETQ in the germline V gene. V shed 4 bases and J 4 bases; nucleotides not matched to a gene: 17. CDR3 length: 18 residues. The CDR3 loop reads CASSPKGGLATASETQYF. CDR3 coding DNA: TGCGCCAGCAGCCCGAAGGGGGGACTAGCTACTGCCTCAGAGACCCAGTACTTC.

This clonotype was recorded once. This chain links TRBV20-1 with TRBJ2-7, with D unclear. The CDR3 spans 13 residues. The V end lost 0 bases, the J end lost 5 bases, and 11 bases lay between the germline ends. CDR1 is DFQATT, CDR2 SNEGSKA, per germline (reference sequence). CDR3 in amino acids: CSARDDGSHEQYF. DNA for the CDR3: TGCAGTGCTAGAGATGACGGATCCCACGAGCAGTACTTC.

This clonotype has ten or more counts. V gene TRBV5-4 combines with J gene TRBJ2-2; 7 bases are a match to TRBD2. V shed 4 bases, J shed 1 base, and the junction held 4 bases outside the gene matches. Germline V gives CDR1 SGHNT, CDR2 YYREEE (reference sequence). The CDR3 loop spans 15 amino acids. CDR3 protein: CASSPASGNTGELFF. CDR3 nucleotide sequence: TGTGCCAGCAGCCCAGCTAGCGGGAACACCGGGGAGCTGTTTTTT.

This clonotype was recorded a few times. The chain employs TRBV20-1 and TRBJ2-7, with D uncertain. The V gene's germline CDR1 is DFQATT and CDR2 SNEGSKA (reference sequence). This CDR3 region has 13 residues. Trimming removed 5 bases from V and 5 bases from J, with 16 bases in between. The CDR3 DNA reads TGCAGTGCTTTACCCCCCACCAGCAACGAGCAGTACTTC. It is translated as CSALPPTSNEQYF.

At least ten counts were recorded for this clonotype. CDR3: CASNAGGLETQYF. For the CDR3, the DNA is TGCGCCAGCAATGCAGGGGGCTTGGAGACCCAGTACTTC. The genes are TRBV5-1 and TRBJ2-5; the match to TRBD1 covers 8 bases. Germline values: CDR1 SGHRS, CDR2 YFSETQ. V trimming: 6 bases; J trimming: 5 bases; junction bases outside the gene matches: 6. The length of the CDR3 is 13 residues.

This clonotype was detected once. V is TRBV20-1 and J is TRBJ2-3; 12 nucleotides line up with TRBD2. From germline, CDR1 is DFQATT and CDR2 SNEGSKA (reference sequence). The trim removed 5 bases at V and 4 bases at J, leaving 7 bases unmatched. The CDR3 length is 15 residues. This chain's CDR3 is CSARLAGVGPDTQYF. CDR3 nucleotide sequence: TGCAGTGCTCGACTAGCGGGAGTTGGACCAGATACGCAGTATTTT.

The chain couples TRBV3-1 to TRBJ1-1, with D possibly matching TRBD1 (5 bases). The germline V and J ends were trimmed by 6 bases and 6 bases, with 14 bases remaining between them. Per germline, CDR1 LGHDT and CDR2 YNNKEL (reference sequence). The CDR3 runs to 13 residues. The chain's CDR3 is CASSSGRDAEAFF. In DNA, the CDR3 is TGTGCCAGCAGTTCAGGTAGGGACGCTGAAGCTTTCTTT. The variable domain in full, with the rest retrieved from reference TRBV3-1 and TRBJ1-1, is DTAVSQTPKYLVTQMGNDKSIKCEQNLGHDTMYWYKQDSKKFLKIMFSYNNKELIINETVPNRFSPKSPDKAHLNLHINSLELGDSAVYFCASSSGRDAEAFFGQGTRLTVV.

This clonotype turned up a few times. The chain carries TRBV6-5 and TRBJ2-1; D not certain. Germline CDR1 and CDR2: MNHEY and SVGAGI. The CDR3 length is 16 residues. The V gene lost 4 bases and the J gene lost 4 bases, with 17 bases spanning the gap. The CDR3 sequence is CASSSTSPGPYNEQFF. CDR3 sequence (DNA): TGTGCCAGCAGTTCCACCTCCCCCGGGCCGTACAATGAGCAGTTCTTC.

This clonotype was observed a handful of times. V gene TRBV20-1 combines with J gene TRBJ2-7; D is possibly TRBD1 (6 bases). The V and J ends lost 2 bases and 3 bases respectively, with 14 bases between them. The CDR3 spans 14 residues. CDR1 is DFQATT, CDR2 SNEGSKA, per germline (reference sequence). As DNA, the CDR3 is TGCAGTGCTAGAATGGGGGCAGGGGACTACGAGCAGTACTTC. This translates into CSARMGAGDYEQYF.

The rearrangement uses TRBV11-1 and TRBJ2-1; 13 bases agree with TRBD2. The germline CDR1 and CDR2 sequences are SGHAT and FQDESV (reference sequence). V lost 5 bases to trimming and J lost 5 bases; unmatched junction nucleotides: 12. This CDR3 region has 18 residues. As DNA, the CDR3 is TGTGCCAGCAGCCGCCGGACTAGCGGGAGCTTTACCCACAATGAGCAGTTCTTC. Residues: CASSRRTSGSFTHNEQFF.

This chain links TRBV5-1 with TRBJ2-7, with D uncertain. Germline lookup yields CDR1 SGHRS and CDR2 YFSETQ. CDR3 length: 14 residues. Trimming stripped 6 bases from V and 2 bases from J, with 15 bases between. The CDR3 here is CASTNRAGTYEQYF. The CDR3 DNA is TGCGCCAGCACTAACCGGGCAGGCACCTACGAGCAGTACTTC.

Remarks on this clonotype: A much larger clonotype is one base distant, so this may be a read error. The rearrangement uses TRBV12-3 or TRBV12-4 and TRBJ2-5; 11 nucleotides match TRBD2. The CDR3 loop spans 17 amino acids. J lost 5 bases, V lost 2 bases, and 10 bases had no gene match. The CDR3 nucleotides are TGTGCCAGCAGTTTAACCGTACTAGCGGGAGTCTCTGAGACCCAGTACTTC. Encoded protein: CASSLTVLAGVSETQYF.

This clonotype was seen many times. The chain is built from TRBV29-1 and TRBJ2-5; D not resolved. CDR3 length equals 10 residues. Germline CDR1 reads SQVTM; CDR2 reads ANQGSEA. V lost 6 bases to trimming and J lost 5 bases, with 7 bases between them. CDR3 coding DNA: TGCAGCGTCCCCGGGGAGACCCAGTACTTC. This encodes CSVPGETQYF.

This clonotype was counted ten times or more. This chain connects TRBV7-9 to TRBJ2-7; D is perhaps TRBD2 (6 bases). CDR3 length equals 13 residues. Trimming shortened V by 5 bases and J by 3 bases, and 11 bases separated the two germline ends. The germline gives CDR1 SEHNR, CDR2 FQNEAQ (reference sequence). The CDR3 region has the DNA TGTGCCAGCAGCCGGGACTCCTACTACGAGCAGTACTTC. It yields the protein CASSRDSYYEQYF. The full variable domain, completed using reference TRBV7-9 and TRBJ2-7, is DTGVSQNPRHKITKRGQNVTFRCDPISEHNRLYWYRQTLGQGPEFLTYFQNEAQLEKSRLLSDRFSAERPKGSFSTLEIQRTEQGDSAMYLCASSRDSYYEQYFGPGTRLTVT.

The chain links TRBV11-2 to TRBJ2-1, with 10 bases that match TRBD2. This CDR3 region has 16 residues. Per germline, CDR1 SGHAT and CDR2 FQNNGV. V was clipped by 1 base and J by 5 bases; unmatched bases: 5. CDR3 loop: CASSLVLAGLNNEQFF. CDR3 nucleotides: TGTGCCAGCAGCTTAGTACTAGCGGGATTAAACAATGAGCAGTTCTTC.

This clonotype occurred many times. This chain joins TRBV29-1 and TRBJ1-3, with no clear D. The CDR3 consists of 12 residues. V lost 5 bases, J lost 0 bases, and 5 bases lay in between. CDR1 and CDR2 (germline): SQVTM, ANQGSEA. In nucleotides, the CDR3 is TGCAGCGTTCTCTTCTCTGGAAACACCATATATTTT. It codes for CSVLFSGNTIYF.

This chain connects TRBV29-1 to TRBJ2-5, with D unresolved. V lost 3 bases and J 3 bases, leaving 8 bases between the germline ends. Per the germline V gene, CDR1 is SQVTM and CDR2 is ANQGSEA. The CDR3 runs to 12 residues. CDR3 nucleotides: TGCAGCGTTGAGAGCTTAGAAGAGACCCAGTACTTC. Translating gives CSVESLEETQYF.

This clonotype was counted only a few times. This chain joins TRBV7-2 and TRBJ2-7; no firm D call. The germline V gene encodes CDR1 SGHTA and CDR2 FQGNSA. CDR3 length equals 15 residues. V was cut by 1 base and J by 2 bases, with 12 bases left in between. The CDR3 region is CASSLVVGGPYEQYF. CDR3 nucleotides: TGTGCCAGCAGCTTAGTAGTGGGCGGCCCCTACGAGCAGTACTTC.